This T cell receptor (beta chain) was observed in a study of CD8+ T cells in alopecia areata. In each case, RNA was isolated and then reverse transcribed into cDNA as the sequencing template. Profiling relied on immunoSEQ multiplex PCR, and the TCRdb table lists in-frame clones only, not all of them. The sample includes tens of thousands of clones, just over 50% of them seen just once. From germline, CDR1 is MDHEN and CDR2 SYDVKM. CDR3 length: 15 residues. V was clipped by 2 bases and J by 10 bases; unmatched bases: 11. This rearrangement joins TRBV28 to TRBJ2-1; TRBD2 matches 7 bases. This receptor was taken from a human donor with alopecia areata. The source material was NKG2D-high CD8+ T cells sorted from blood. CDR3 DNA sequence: TGTGCCAGCAGTTTACGGCTAGCGGTTTTGGAGGAGCAGTTCTTC. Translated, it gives CASSLRLAVLEEQFF. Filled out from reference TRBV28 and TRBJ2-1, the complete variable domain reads DVKVTQSSRYLVKRTGEKVFLECVQDMDHENMFWYRQDPGLGLRLIYFSYDVKMKEKGDIPEGYSVSREKKERFSLILESASTNQTSMYLCASSLRLAVLEEQFFGPGTRLTVL.